The 2 T cell receptor beta chains in this list originate from one sample, sequenced in a study of T cell responses to AZD1222 COVID-19 vaccine. Generated by immunoSEQ multiplex PCR, the TCRdb table keeps only in-frame clones and is missing some. The data hold 90,000 to 130,000 clones, with about 90% observed a single time. Sequencing was performed on peripheral blood, taken 28 days after the second AZD1222 dose. These receptors originate from an adult who received the AZD1222 COVID-19 vaccine.

The rearrangement uses TRBV2 and TRBJ1-5, with D uncertain. The CDR3 has 13 amino acids. Trimming shortened V by 4 bases and J by 6 bases, and 10 bases separated the two germline ends. The V gene's germline CDR1 is SNHLY and CDR2 FYNNEI. The CDR3 sequence is CASSVVWGQPQHF. The DNA for the CDR3 is TGTGCCAGCAGTGTAGTTTGGGGTCAGCCCCAGCATTTT.

The chain couples TRBV11-3 to TRBJ1-1, with D unclear. V gave up 5 bases and J gave up 0 bases, with 10 bases separating them. Germline CDR1 SGHNT, CDR2 YENEEA. CDR3 length: 14 residues. In nucleotides, the CDR3 is TGTGCCAGCAGCCCCCGAGATTTGAACACTGAAGCTTTCTTT. Protein sequence: CASSPRDLNTEAFF.